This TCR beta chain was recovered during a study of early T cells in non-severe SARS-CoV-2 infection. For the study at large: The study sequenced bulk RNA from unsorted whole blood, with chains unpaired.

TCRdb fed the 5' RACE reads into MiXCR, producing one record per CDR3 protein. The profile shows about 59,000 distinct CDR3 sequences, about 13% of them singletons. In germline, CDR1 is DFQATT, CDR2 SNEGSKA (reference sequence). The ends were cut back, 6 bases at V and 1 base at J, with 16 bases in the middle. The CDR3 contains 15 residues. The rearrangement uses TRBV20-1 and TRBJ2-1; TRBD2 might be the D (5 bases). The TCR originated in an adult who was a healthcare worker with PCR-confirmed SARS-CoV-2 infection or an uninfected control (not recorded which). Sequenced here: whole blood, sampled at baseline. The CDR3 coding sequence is TGCAGTGCCCCGGACCCTTCGGGGTCCTACAATGAGCAGTTCTTC. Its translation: CSAPDPSGSYNEQFF.